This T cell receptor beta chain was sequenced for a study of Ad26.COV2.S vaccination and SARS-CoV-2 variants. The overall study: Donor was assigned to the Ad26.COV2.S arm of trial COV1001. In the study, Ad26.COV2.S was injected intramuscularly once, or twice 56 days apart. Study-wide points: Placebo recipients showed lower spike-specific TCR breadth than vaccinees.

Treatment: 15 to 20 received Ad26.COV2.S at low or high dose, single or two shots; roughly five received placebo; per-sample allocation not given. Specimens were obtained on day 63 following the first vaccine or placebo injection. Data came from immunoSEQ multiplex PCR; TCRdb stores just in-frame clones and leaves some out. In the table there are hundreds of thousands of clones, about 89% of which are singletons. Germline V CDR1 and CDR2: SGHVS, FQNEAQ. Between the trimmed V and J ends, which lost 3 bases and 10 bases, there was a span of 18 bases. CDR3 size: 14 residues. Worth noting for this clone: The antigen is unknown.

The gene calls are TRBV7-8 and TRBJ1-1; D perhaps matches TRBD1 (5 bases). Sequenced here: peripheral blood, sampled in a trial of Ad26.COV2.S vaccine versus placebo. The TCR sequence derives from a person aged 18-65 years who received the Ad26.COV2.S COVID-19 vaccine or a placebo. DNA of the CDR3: TGTGCCAGCAGCTTTGGGGGGTCTCAGATCGGAGCTTTCTTT. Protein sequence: CASSFGGSQIGAFF.